The 14 T cell receptor beta chains reported below all come from one sample, sequenced in a study of CD8 T cells in Susac syndrome (dated 2019 in TCRdb). Library preparation employed the immunoSEQ multiplex PCR assay. RNA was extracted with the RNeasy kit and about 0.5 to 1 ug was reverse transcribed using random hexamers. The raw public data were reprocessed by TCRdb itself: fastp quality trimming at Q25, MiXCR clonotype calling, in-frame beta chains only. Every entry covers one CDR3 protein and lists the most common genes and DNA from its rows. The sample yields 70,000 or so distinct CDR3 sequences; less than 95% were counted once. The ten top clones hold just under 0.4% of the sample. The sample was CD8+ T cells from PBMCs. The receptors here all came from a human donor with multiple sclerosis.

The chain employs TRBV15 and TRBJ1-1; unclear D gene. Germline CDR1 LNHNV, CDR2 YYDKDF (reference sequence). V was pared by 1 base and J by 0 bases, with 15 bases between. The CDR3 is 17 amino acids. CDR3 sequence (DNA): TGTGCCACCAGCAGAGGGTCAGGCAGACTGATGAACACTGAAGCTTTCTTT. This gives the protein CATSRGSGRLMNTEAFF.

The chain employs TRBV5-4 and TRBJ2-1, with 8 bases identical to TRBD2. CDR1 and CDR2 from the germline V gene are SGHNT and YYREEE (reference sequence). This CDR3 comprises 14 residues. J was trimmed by 9 bases and V by 3 bases; bases with no gene match: 8. This CDR3 reads CASSSGGTSGEQFF. CDR3 nucleotides: TGTGCCAGCAGCTCGGGGGGGACTAGTGGTGAGCAGTTCTTC.

This rearrangement joins TRBV12-3 or TRBV12-4 to TRBJ2-7, with unresolved D. V dropped 6 bases and J dropped 4 bases, with 7 bases sitting between them. The length of the CDR3 is 11 residues. CDR3 sequence: CASRGLYEQYF. CDR3 DNA sequence: TGTGCCAGCAGGGGTTTATACGAGCAGTACTTC.

This chain links TRBV12-3 or TRBV12-4 with TRBJ2-5, with TRBD2 matching over 8 bases. The J segment lost 4 bases and the V segment lost 4 bases, leaving 11 bases of the junction unmatched. This CDR3 spans 16 amino acids. CDR3 amino acids: CASSSRLALSGETQYF. In nucleotides, the CDR3 is TGTGCCAGCAGTTCGCGACTAGCGTTGAGCGGAGAGACCCAGTACTTC.

The genes are TRBV2 and TRBJ2-5, with 8 bases aligning to TRBD2. The CDR3 is 13 residues long. The ends lost 6 bases at V and 4 bases at J; junction bases unmatched: 4. Germline lookup yields CDR1 SNHLY and CDR2 FYNNEI. CDR3 sequence (DNA): TGTGCCAGCAGCCAGCGGGGGAGAGAGACCCAGTACTTC. Translating gives CASSQRGRETQYF.

The chain carries TRBV11-2 and TRBJ2-1; D might be TRBD2 (7 bases). Germline assignment: CDR1 SGHAT and CDR2 FQNNGV. This CDR3 region has 16 residues. The V and J ends lost 4 bases and 4 bases respectively, with 17 bases between them. CDR3 sequence reads: CASSSRRRGGYNEQFF. CDR3 in DNA: TGTGCCAGCAGCTCTCGGCGTAGGGGGGGTTACAATGAGCAGTTCTTC.

This clonotype was observed a few times. The V call is TRBV3-1, the J call TRBJ2-2, with unresolved D. The CDR3 is 12 residues long. Germline V gene data show CDR1 as LGHDT and CDR2 as YNNKEL (reference sequence). V dropped 4 bases and J dropped 3 bases, with 3 bases sitting between them. This chain's CDR3 is CASSLDTGELFF. The CDR3, as DNA: TGTGCCAGCAGCCTCGACACCGGGGAGCTGTTTTTT.

This chain joins TRBV5-1 and TRBJ2-1, with a weak D call TRBD2 (6 bases). V shed 4 bases and J shed 0 bases, with 14 bases lying between them. There are 16 residues in the CDR3. Germline values: CDR1 SGHRS, CDR2 YFSETQ. CDR3 bases: TGCGCCAGCAGCGAGAGCGGGCCCCGCTCCTACAATGAGCAGTTCTTC. Translation gives CASSESGPRSYNEQFF.

The V gene is TRBV28, the J gene TRBJ1-1, with a possible D match to TRBD1 (5 bases). V was trimmed by 3 bases and J by 5 bases, leaving 13 bases between them. The CDR3 loop spans 14 amino acids. Germline loops: CDR1 MDHEN, CDR2 SYDVKM. CDR3: CASSFPLRGTEAFF. DNA for the CDR3: TGTGCCAGCAGTTTCCCCCTGCGGGGGACTGAAGCTTTCTTT.

V gene TRBV19 combines with J gene TRBJ1-1, with unresolved D. The CDR3 has 16 residues. The V end was cut by 3 bases, the J end by 1 base, with 15 bases between. Germline CDR1 is LNHDA and CDR2 is SQIVND (reference sequence). DNA of the CDR3: TGTGCCAGTAGTATTCGGATCCCGAGCGAGAACACTGAAGCTTTCTTT. Protein product: CASSIRIPSENTEAFF.

As for this clonotype: A read error may produce the germline difference seen at one junction end. The chain joins TRBV4-1 to TRBJ1-1, with D possibly matching TRBD1 (6 bases). This CDR3 is 15 amino acids long. Germline V gene lookup returns CDR1 MGHRA and CDR2 YSYEKL. The CDR3 sequence: CASCQEGGVNTEAFF. The DNA for the CDR3 is TGCGCCAGCTGCCAAGAAGGGGGGGTGAACACTGAAGCTTTCTTT.

The chain couples TRBV7-9 to TRBJ2-7; 9 bases align to TRBD1. Trimming took 4 bases from V and 7 from J; bases not matched to a gene: 8. This CDR3 region has 14 residues. CDR1 SEHNR and CDR2 FQNEAQ come from the germline V gene (reference sequence). In nucleotides, the CDR3 is TGTGCCAGCAGCTCGGGACAGGGCCTCGGGGAGCAGTACTTC. Translated, it gives CASSSGQGLGEQYF.

The chain couples TRBV13 to TRBJ2-7; 7 bases map to TRBD1. This CDR3 is 16 amino acids long. Per the germline V gene, CDR1 is PRHDT and CDR2 is FYEKMQ (reference sequence). The V segment lost 1 base and the J segment 4 bases; nucleotides outside the gene matches: 10. The DNA of the CDR3 is TGTGCCAGCAGCTTAGCCCGGACAGGAGGCAGGTACGAGCAGTACTTC. Translation: CASSLARTGGRYEQYF.

This chain connects TRBV20-1 to TRBJ1-1; D perhaps matches TRBD1 (6 bases). The CDR3 has 14 amino acids. Looked up from germline, CDR1 is DFQATT and CDR2 is SNEGSKA (reference sequence). V lost 0 bases to trimming and J lost 0 bases, with 8 bases between them. The CDR3 protein is CSARETGMNTEAFF. CDR3 in DNA: TGCAGTGCTAGAGAGACAGGCATGAACACTGAAGCTTTCTTT.